These 6 T cell receptor beta chains were all obtained from the same sample, sequenced in a study of T and B cells in COVID-19 patients (dated by TCRdb to 2018 to 2021). TRB repertoires were amplified from approximately 250-500 ng of genomic DNA extracted from blood. Instrument on record: Illumina MiSeq. Multiplex PCR with BIOMED2 TRB-A/B primer pools was used to amplify TRB rearrangements. The public reads were quality trimmed at Q25 with fastp and then assembled into clones with MiXCR by TCRdb, keeping productive beta chains. For every CDR3 protein sequence, its rows merge into one entry that carries the most common genes and DNA. The sample table records over 7,000 distinct CDR3 sequences; 28% of these occur just once. Roughly 5% of the sample rests with the top ten. The sequencing input was blood. These receptors were collected from a human donor who had recovered from COVID-19.

V is TRBV24-1 and J is TRBJ2-1; TRBD1 might be the D (6 bases). The CDR3 runs to 14 residues. Trimming pared 5 bases from V and 10 bases from J, leaving 17 bases between. The germline CDR1 and CDR2 sequences are KGHDR and SFDVKD. CDR3 loop: CATSGNRAWGEQFF. In DNA form, the CDR3 reads TGTGCCACCAGTGGGAACAGGGCCTGGGGGGAGCAGTTCTTC.

This chain links TRBV28 with TRBJ2-4; 7 nucleotides agree with TRBD1. The CDR3 runs to 15 residues. V shed 8 bases and J 0 bases; nucleotides not matched to a gene: 7. Germline V lookup: CDR1 MDHEN, CDR2 SYDVKM. The CDR3 sequence is CASGNRGIAKNIQYF. CDR3 nucleotides: TGTGCCAGCGGGAACAGGGGAATAGCCAAAAACATTCAGTACTTC.

This clonotype was detected only a few times. The chain has TRBV12-3 or TRBV12-4 and TRBJ2-1; weak D call: TRBD2 (5 bases). Deletions cut 4 bases from V and 8 bases from J, with 15 bases between. The CDR3 has 14 amino acids. As DNA, the CDR3 is TGTGCCAGCAGTTCTGGAGGACCGAGGGATGAGCAGTTCTTC. Translating gives CASSSGGPRDEQFF.

The CDR3 DNA is TGTGCCAGCAGTTCGGGACAGGGGGCAACCGGGGAGCTGTTTTTT. Its translation is CASSSGQGATGELFF. The rearrangement joins TRBV27 to TRBJ2-2; TRBD1 matches 12 bases. Per the germline V gene, CDR1 is MNHEY and CDR2 is SMNVEV (reference sequence). This CDR3 region has 15 residues. Trimming at V came to 4 bases and at J to 5 bases, leaving 2 bases not matched to a gene.

This clonotype came up a few times. V gene TRBV27 combines with J gene TRBJ2-7, with TRBD1 matching over 9 bases. J lost 0 bases, V lost 4 bases, and 7 bases had no gene match. Germline loops: CDR1 MNHEY, CDR2 SMNVEV (reference sequence). This CDR3 has 16 amino acids. CDR3 amino acids: CASSYLSDRGSYEQYV. CDR3 sequence (DNA): TGTGCCAGCAGTTACCTCTCGGACAGGGGCTCCTACGAGCAGTACGTC.

This clonotype showed up just a few times. The CDR3, as DNA: TGCGCCAGCAGCCAAGATCTGGGCAGTTCCAACGCCGAGCAGTACTTC. Its protein is CASSQDLGSSNAEQYF. The rearrangement uses TRBV4-3 and TRBJ2-7; D not certain. The CDR3 is 16 residues long. Germline CDR1 LGHNA, CDR2 YSLEER. V lost 0 bases and J lost 6, with 18 bases in between.